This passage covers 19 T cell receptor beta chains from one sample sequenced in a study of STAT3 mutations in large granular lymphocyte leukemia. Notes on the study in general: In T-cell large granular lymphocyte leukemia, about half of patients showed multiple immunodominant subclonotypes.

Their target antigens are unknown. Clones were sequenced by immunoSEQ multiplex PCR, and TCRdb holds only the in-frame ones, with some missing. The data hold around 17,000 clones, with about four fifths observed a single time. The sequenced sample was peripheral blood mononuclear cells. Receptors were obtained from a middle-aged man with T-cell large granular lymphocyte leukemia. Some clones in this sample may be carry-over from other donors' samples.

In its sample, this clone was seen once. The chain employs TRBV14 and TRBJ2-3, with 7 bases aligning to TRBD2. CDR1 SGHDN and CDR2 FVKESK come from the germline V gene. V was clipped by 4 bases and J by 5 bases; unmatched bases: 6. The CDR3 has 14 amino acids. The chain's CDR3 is CASSLEASGDTQYF. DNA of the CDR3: TGTGCCAGCAGCCTCGAGGCTAGCGGAGATACGCAGTATTTT.

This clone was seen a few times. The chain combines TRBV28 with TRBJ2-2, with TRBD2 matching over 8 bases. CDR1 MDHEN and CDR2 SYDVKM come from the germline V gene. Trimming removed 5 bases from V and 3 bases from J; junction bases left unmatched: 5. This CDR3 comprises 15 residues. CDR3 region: CASSAGGGYTGELFF. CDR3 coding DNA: TGTGCCAGCAGTGCGGGAGGAGGGTACACCGGGGAGCTGTTTTTT. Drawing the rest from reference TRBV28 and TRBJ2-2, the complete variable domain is DVKVTQSSRYLVKRTGEKVFLECVQDMDHENMFWYRQDPGLGLRLIYFSYDVKMKEKGDIPEGYSVSREKKERFSLILESASTNQTSMYLCASSAGGGYTGELFFGEGSRLTVL.

Here the CDR3 reads CASSLQAGHPYEQYF. Written as DNA, the CDR3 is TGTGCCAGCAGCCTGCAAGCGGGACACCCCTACGAGCAGTACTTC. This rearrangement joins TRBV7-2 to TRBJ2-7; tentative D call: TRBD2 (7 bases). The V end was cut by 5 bases, the J end by 2 bases, with 16 bases between. Germline lookup yields CDR1 SGHTA and CDR2 FQGNSA. This CDR3 has 15 residues.

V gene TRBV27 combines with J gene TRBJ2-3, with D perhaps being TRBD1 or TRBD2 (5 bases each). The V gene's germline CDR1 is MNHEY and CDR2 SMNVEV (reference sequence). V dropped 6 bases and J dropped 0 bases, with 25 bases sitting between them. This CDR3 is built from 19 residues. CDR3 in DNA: TGTGCCAGCAGCGTACCCCGGGGCAGGGAGTTCCCTAGCACAGATACGCAGTATTTT. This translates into CASSVPRGREFPSTDTQYF.

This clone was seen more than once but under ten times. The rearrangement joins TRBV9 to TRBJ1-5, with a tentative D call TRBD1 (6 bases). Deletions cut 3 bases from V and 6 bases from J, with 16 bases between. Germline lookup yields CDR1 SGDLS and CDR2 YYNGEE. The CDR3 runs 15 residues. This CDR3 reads CASSASTGSGQPQHF. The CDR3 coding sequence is TGTGCCAGCAGCGCCTCTACAGGGTCGGGTCAGCCCCAGCATTTT.

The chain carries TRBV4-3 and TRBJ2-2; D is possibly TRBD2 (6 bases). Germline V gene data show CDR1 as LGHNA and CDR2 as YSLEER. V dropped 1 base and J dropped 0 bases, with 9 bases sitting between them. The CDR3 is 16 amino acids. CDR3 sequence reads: CASSQASDANTGELFF. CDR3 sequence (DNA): TGCGCCAGCAGCCAAGCTAGCGACGCGAACACCGGGGAGCTGTTTTTT.

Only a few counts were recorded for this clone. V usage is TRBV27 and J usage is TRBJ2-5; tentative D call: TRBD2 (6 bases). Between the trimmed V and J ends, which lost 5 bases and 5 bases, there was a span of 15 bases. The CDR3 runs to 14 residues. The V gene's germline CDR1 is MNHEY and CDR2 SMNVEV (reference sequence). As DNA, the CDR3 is TGTGCCAGCAGTCGACTAGGCCTAGGGGAGACCCAGTACTTC. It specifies CASSRLGLGETQYF.

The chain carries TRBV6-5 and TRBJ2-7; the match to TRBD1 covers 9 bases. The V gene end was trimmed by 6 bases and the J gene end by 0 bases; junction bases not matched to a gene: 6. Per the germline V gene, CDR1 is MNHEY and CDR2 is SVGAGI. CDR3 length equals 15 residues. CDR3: CASRIDRGASYEQYF. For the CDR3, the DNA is TGTGCCAGCAGGATAGACAGGGGGGCCTCCTACGAGCAGTACTTC.

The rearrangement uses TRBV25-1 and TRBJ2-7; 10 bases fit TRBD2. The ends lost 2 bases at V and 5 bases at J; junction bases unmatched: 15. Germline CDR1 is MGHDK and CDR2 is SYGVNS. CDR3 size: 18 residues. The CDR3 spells CASSEDSGGAGGFHEQYF. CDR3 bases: TGTGCCAGCAGTGAAGACTCAGGGGGAGCGGGAGGGTTCCACGAGCAGTACTTC.

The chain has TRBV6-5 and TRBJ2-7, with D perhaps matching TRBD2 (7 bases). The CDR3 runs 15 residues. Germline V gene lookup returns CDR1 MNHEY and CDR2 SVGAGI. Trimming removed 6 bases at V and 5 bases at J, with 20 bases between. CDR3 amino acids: CASRGGRRIFHEQYF. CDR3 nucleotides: TGTGCCAGCAGGGGGGGGCGAAGAATTTTCCACGAGCAGTACTTC.

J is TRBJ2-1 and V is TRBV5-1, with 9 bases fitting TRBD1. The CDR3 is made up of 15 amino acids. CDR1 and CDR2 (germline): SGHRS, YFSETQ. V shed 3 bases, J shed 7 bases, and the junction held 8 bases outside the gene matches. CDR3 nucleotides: TGCGCCAGCAGCTCCCCGGGACAGGGTAGAAATGAGCAGTTCTTC. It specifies CASSSPGQGRNEQFF.

The CDR3: CASSLSGEQETQYF. The CDR3 DNA reads TGTGCCAGCAGCTTATCGGGGGAGCAAGAGACCCAGTACTTC. The chain joins TRBV7-3 to TRBJ2-5, with D possibly matching TRBD2 (6 bases). Germline CDR1 and CDR2: SGHTA and FQGTGA. There are 14 residues in the CDR3. The germline V and J ends were trimmed by 2 bases and 2 bases, with 9 bases remaining between them.

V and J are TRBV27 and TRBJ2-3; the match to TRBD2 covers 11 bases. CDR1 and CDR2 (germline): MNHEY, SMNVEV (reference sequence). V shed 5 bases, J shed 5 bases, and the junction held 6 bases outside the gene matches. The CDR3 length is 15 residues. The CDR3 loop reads CASSDSGRALDTQYF. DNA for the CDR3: TGTGCCAGCAGTGATAGCGGGAGGGCCCTAGATACGCAGTATTTT.

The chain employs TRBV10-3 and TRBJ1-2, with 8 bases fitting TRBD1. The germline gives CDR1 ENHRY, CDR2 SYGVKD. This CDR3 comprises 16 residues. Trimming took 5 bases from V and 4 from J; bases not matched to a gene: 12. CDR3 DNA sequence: TGTGCCATCAGTAAAACCCAGGACAGGGATACCTATGGCTACACCTTC. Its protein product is CAISKTQDRDTYGYTF.

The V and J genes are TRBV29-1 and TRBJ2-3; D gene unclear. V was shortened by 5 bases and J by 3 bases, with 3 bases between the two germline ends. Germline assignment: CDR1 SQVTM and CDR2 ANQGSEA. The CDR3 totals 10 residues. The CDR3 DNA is TGCAGCGTTCAAACAGATACGCAGTATTTT. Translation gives CSVQTDTQYF.

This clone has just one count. The CDR3 coding sequence is TGTGCTAGTGGCCCCACACGGGGAAACGAGCAGTACTTC. Amino acids: CASGPTRGNEQYF. This chain links TRBV12-5 with TRBJ2-7; TRBD2 might be the D (5 bases). The germline CDR1 and CDR2 sequences are LGHNT and FRNRAP. V was clipped by 6 bases and J by 5 bases, with 14 bases between them. The CDR3 is made up of 13 amino acids.

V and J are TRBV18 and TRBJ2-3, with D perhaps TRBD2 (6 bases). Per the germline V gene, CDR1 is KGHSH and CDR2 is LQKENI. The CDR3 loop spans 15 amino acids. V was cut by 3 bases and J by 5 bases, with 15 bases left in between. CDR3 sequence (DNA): TGTGCCAGCTCACCTACCGGGACTTTAGGAGATACGCAGTATTTT. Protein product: CASSPTGTLGDTQYF.

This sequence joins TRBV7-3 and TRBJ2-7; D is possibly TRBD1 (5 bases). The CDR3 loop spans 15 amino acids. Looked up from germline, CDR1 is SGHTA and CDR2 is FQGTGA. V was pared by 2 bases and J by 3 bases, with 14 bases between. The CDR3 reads CASSLGQGKGYEQYF. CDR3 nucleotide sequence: TGTGCCAGCAGCTTAGGGCAGGGTAAAGGCTACGAGCAGTACTTC. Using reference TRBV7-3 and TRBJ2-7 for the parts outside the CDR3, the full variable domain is GAGVSQTPSNKVTEKGKYVELRCDPISGHTALYWYRQSLGQGPEFLIYFQGTGAADDSGLPNDRFFAVRPEGSVSTLKIQRTERGDSAVYLCASSLGQGKGYEQYFGPGTRLTVT.

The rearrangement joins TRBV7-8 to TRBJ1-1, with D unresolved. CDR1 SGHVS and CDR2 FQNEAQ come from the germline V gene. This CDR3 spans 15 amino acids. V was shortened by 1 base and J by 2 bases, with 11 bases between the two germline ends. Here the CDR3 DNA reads TGTGCCAGCAGCTTAGTAAACCATCCAAACACTGAAGCTTTCTTT. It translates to CASSLVNHPNTEAFF.